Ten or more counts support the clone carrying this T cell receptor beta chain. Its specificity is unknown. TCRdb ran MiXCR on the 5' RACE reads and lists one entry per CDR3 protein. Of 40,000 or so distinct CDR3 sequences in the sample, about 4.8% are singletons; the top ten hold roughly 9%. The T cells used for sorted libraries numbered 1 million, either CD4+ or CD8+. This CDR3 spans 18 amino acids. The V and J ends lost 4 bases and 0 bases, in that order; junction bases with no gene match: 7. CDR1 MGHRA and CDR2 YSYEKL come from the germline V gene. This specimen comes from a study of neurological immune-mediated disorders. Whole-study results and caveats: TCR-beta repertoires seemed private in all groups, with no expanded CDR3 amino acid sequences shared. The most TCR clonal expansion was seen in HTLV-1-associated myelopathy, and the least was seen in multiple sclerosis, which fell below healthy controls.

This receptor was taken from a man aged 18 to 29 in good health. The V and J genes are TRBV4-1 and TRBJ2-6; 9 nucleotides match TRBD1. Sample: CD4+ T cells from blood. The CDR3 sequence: CASSRPGQGLSGANVLTF. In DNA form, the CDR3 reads TGCGCCAGCAGCCGTCCGGGACAGGGACTCTCTGGGGCCAACGTCCTGACTTTC.